Detailed here is one TCR beta chain. TCRdb re-analysed the RT-PCR reads in MiXCR, keeping a single row per CDR3 protein. This sample has about 680,000 distinct CDR3 sequences; 14% occur once, and the top ten carry 3% to 4.5%. The germline CDR1 and CDR2 sequences are SGHRS and YFSETQ. With 0 bases clipped from V and 3 bases from J, the junction kept 5 bases outside the gene matches. This CDR3 region has 15 residues. Sequenced sample: memory CD4+ T cells from blood. The chain employs TRBV5-1 and TRBJ2-7, with 8 bases that match TRBD1. This clonotype was sampled from a female donor in good health, serving as a healthy control. CDR3 in amino acids: CASSLGSGTGYEQYF. DNA of the CDR3: TGCGCCAGCAGCTTGGGATCTGGGACAGGCTACGAGCAGTACTTC.